This is a list of T cell receptor beta chains from one sample in a study of blood T cell repertoires in COVID-19. The data were produced by immunoSEQ multiplex PCR, yet TCRdb's version contains in-frame clones alone and is incomplete. The sample shows about 250,000 clones, around 84% of them seen only once. The sequenced sample consisted of PBMCs or T cells enriched from blood (not recorded which). Receptor source: a man younger than 35 who had recovered from COVID-19. CDR3s include the opening cysteine and the closing phenylalanine or tryptophan. D genes are given only for firm matches. Size values are once, few and many counts, or a class for expanded clones, and some rows have none.

CDR3 protein | CDR3 DNA | clone size | J gene | D gene | V gene
CATSAGSYSNQPQHF | TGTGCCACCAGTGCAGGGTCATATAGCAATCAGCCCCAGCATTTT | - | TRBJ1-5 | - | TRBV24-1
CASSSGDSQNTGELFF | TGCGCCAGCAGCTCCGGGGACAGCCAGAACACCGGGGAGCTGTTTTTT | - | TRBJ2-2 | TRBD1 | TRBV5-1
CASRGQALRGYTF | TGTGCCAGCAGGGGACAGGCTCTACGTGGCTACACCTTC | - | TRBJ1-2 | TRBD1 | TRBV28
CASTADRGYNSPLHF | TGTGCCAGCACCGCGGACAGGGGCTATAATTCACCCCTCCACTTT | - | TRBJ1-6 | TRBD1 | TRBV27
CASSRRLQDMNTEAFF | TGCGCCAGCAGCCGACGCCTACAGGACATGAACACTGAAGCTTTCTTT | - | TRBJ1-1 | - | TRBV5-1
CAIAGRTDTQYF | TGTGCTATAGCGGGACGCACAGATACGCAGTATTTT | - | TRBJ2-3 | TRBD2 | TRBV28
CASSLEQGINSPLHF | TGTGCCAGCAGCTTGGAACAGGGGATTAATTCACCCCTCCACTTT | - | TRBJ1-6 | TRBD1 | TRBV5-4
CASSRLDRVRRNTIYF | TGTGCCAGCAGCAGGCTGGACAGGGTACGGAGAAACACCATATATTTT | - | TRBJ1-3 | TRBD1 | TRBV5-8
CASSLESGREETQYF | TGTGCCAGCAGCTTAGAGTCGGGGAGGGAAGAGACCCAGTACTTC | - | TRBJ2-5 | TRBD2 | TRBV7-2
CASSLGNRDTEAFF | TGTGCCAGCTCACTAGGGAACAGGGACACTGAAGCTTTCTTT | - | TRBJ1-1 | - | TRBV18
CASRTTGTYNSPLHF | TGTGCCAGCAGAACGACAGGGACCTATAATTCACCCCTCCACTTT | - | TRBJ1-6 | TRBD1 | TRBV6-4
CASSLLEGGGTYEQYF | TGTGCCAGCAGCTTACTGGAGGGCGGGGGCACCTACGAGCAGTACTTC | medium-sized | TRBJ2-7 | - | TRBV7-9
CASSAQGISNQPQHF | TGTGCCAGCAGTGCCCAGGGTATTAGCAATCAGCCCCAGCATTTT | - | TRBJ1-5 | - | TRBV2
CASSLASVHYSNEKLFF | TGTGCCAGCAGCTTAGCTAGCGTACACTATAGTAATGAAAAACTGTTTTTT | - | TRBJ1-4 | - | TRBV7-8
CASRTNRGKDNSNTGELFF | TGTGCCAGCAGAACCAACCGCGGCAAAGATAATTCGAACACCGGGGAGCTGTTTTTT | - | TRBJ2-2 | - | TRBV7-9
CASSPGTGGAGANVLTF | TGTGCCAGCAGTCCCGGGACAGGGGGCGCTGGGGCCAACGTCCTGACTTTC | - | TRBJ2-6 | TRBD1 | TRBV3-1/TRBV3-2
CASSMEETQYF | TGTGCCAGTAGTATGGAGGAGACCCAGTACTTC | once | TRBJ2-5 | - | TRBV19
CASSTGLAGGQFF | TGTGCCAGCAGCACCGGACTAGCGGGAGGTCAGTTCTTC | - | TRBJ2-1 | TRBD2 | TRBV11-3
CASSYSMSGQETQYF | TGTGCCAGCAGTTACTCTATGTCAGGACAAGAGACCCAGTACTTC | - | TRBJ2-5 | - | TRBV6-5
CASSEGAGGWGNQPQHF | TGTGCCAGCAGTGAAGGGGCAGGGGGTTGGGGCAATCAGCCCCAGCATTTT | - | TRBJ1-5 | TRBD1 | TRBV25-1
CASSIGGAYEQYF | TGTGCCAGTAGTATTGGAGGGGCCTACGAGCAGTACTTC | - | TRBJ2-7 | - | TRBV19
CASSEVGGYEQYF | TGCGCCAGCAGTGAAGTAGGGGGTTACGAGCAGTACTTC | - | TRBJ2-7 | - | TRBV10-1
CASSKPEGGPYNEQFF | TGTGCCAGCAGCAAACCAGAGGGAGGCCCCTACAATGAGCAGTTCTTC | - | TRBJ2-1 | - | TRBV7-9
CACQGWGHNEQFF | TGTGCCTGCCAAGGTTGGGGCCACAATGAGCAGTTCTTC | - | TRBJ2-1 | - | TRBV19
CASSKGTGRTEAFF | TGTGCCAGCAGCAAAGGGACAGGGCGCACTGAAGCTTTCTTT | - | TRBJ1-1 | TRBD1 | TRBV9
CAWKFLGGEAFF | TGTGCCTGGAAATTTTTAGGCGGGGAAGCTTTCTTT | - | TRBJ1-1 | - | TRBV30
CASRRGRETNEKLFF | TGTGCCAGTAGACGCGGACGGGAAACTAATGAAAAACTGTTTTTT | - | TRBJ1-4 | - | TRBV19
CASSIGLAGESYEQYF | TGTGCCAGTAGTATTGGGCTAGCGGGAGAGTCGTACGAGCAGTACTTC | - | TRBJ2-7 | TRBD2 | TRBV19
CASSFAAWAGVNNEQFF | TGTGCCAGCAGTTTCGCCGCCTGGGCGGGGGTTAACAATGAGCAGTTCTTC | - | TRBJ2-1 | TRBD2 | TRBV27
CASSLDPQGRSPLHF | TGTGCCAGCAGCTTAGACCCCCAGGGTCGGTCACCCCTCCACTTT | - | TRBJ1-6 | - | TRBV11-2
CASRSEKLFF | TGTGCCAGCAGGAGTGAAAAACTGTTTTTT | once | TRBJ1-4 | - | TRBV5-8
CAWSVGNTEAFF | TGTGCCTGGAGTGTCGGGAACACTGAAGCTTTCTTT | - | TRBJ1-1 | - | TRBV30
CASGTGGSKAFF | TGTGCCAGCGGAACAGGGGGCAGTAAAGCTTTCTTT | - | TRBJ1-1 | TRBD1 | TRBV28
CSARQAGELFF | TGCAGTGCTAGACAGGCCGGGGAGCTGTTTTTT | - | TRBJ2-2 | - | TRBV20-1
CASSLDGGYSLANYGYTF | TGTGCCAGCAGCCTCGATGGAGGTTACTCCCTAGCTAACTATGGCTACACCTTC | - | TRBJ1-2 | - | TRBV4-2
CASSLEGTSGRLQETQYF | TGTGCCAGCAGCTTAGAAGGGACTAGCGGGAGACTCCAAGAGACCCAGTACTTC | once | TRBJ2-5 | TRBD2 | TRBV11-3
CASSPGQLFSNQPQHF | TGTGCCAGCTCACCGGGACAGTTATTTAGCAATCAGCCCCAGCATTTT | - | TRBJ1-5 | TRBD1 | TRBV18
CASRRDRVNMETQYF | TGTGCCAGCAGAAGGGACAGGGTAAACATGGAGACCCAGTACTTC | once | TRBJ2-5 | TRBD1 | TRBV28
CASSQTGELFF | TGTGCCAGCAGTCAAACCGGGGAGCTGTTTTTT | - | TRBJ2-2 | - | TRBV2
CASSQTTGIGQPQHF | TGTGCCAGCAGCCAAACCACAGGGATAGGGCAGCCCCAGCATTTT | - | TRBJ1-5 | - | TRBV3-1/TRBV3-2
CASSLSNRVYEQYF | TGTGCCAGCAGTTTATCCAACAGGGTATACGAGCAGTACTTC | - | TRBJ2-7 | - | TRBV27
CAWSRGGNSPLHF | TGTGCCTGGAGTCGTGGGGGGAATTCACCCCTCCACTTT | - | TRBJ1-6 | - | TRBV30
CASSDRTGTDTQYF | TGTGCCAGCAGCGACAGGACAGGCACAGATACGCAGTATTTT | - | TRBJ2-3 | - | TRBV7-3
CASSIGGVGGETQYF | TGTGCCAGTAGTATAGGAGGGGTTGGAGGGGAGACCCAGTACTTC | once | TRBJ2-5 | - | TRBV19
CASSLSIGVQHEQYF | TGTGCCAGCAGTCTATCCATAGGGGTTCAGCACGAGCAGTACTTC | once | TRBJ2-7 | - | TRBV7-9
CASSGTLGRGTEAFF | TGTGCCAGCAGTGGGACTCTGGGGAGGGGCACTGAAGCTTTCTTT | - | TRBJ1-1 | - | TRBV27
CANELLENYGYTF | TGTGCCAACGAACTACTAGAAAACTATGGCTACACCTTC | - | TRBJ1-2 | - | TRBV7-9
CASSQVRSYEQYF | TGTGCCAGCAGCCAAGTGCGTAGCTACGAGCAGTACTTC | - | TRBJ2-7 | - | TRBV3-1/TRBV3-2
CASSRSPSGGSLYEQYF | TGTGCCAGCAGCCGTAGTCCTAGCGGGGGGTCCTTATACGAGCAGTACTTC | - | TRBJ2-7 | TRBD2 | TRBV7-9
CASSQGTENSPLHF | TGTGCCAGCAGCCAAGGGACAGAGAATTCACCCCTCCACTTT | - | TRBJ1-6 | TRBD1 | TRBV7-3
CAWRRTSGPGVEAFF | TGTGCCTGGAGAAGGACTAGCGGGCCAGGGGTAGAAGCTTTCTTT | - | TRBJ1-1 | - | TRBV30